The entry that follows covers one T cell receptor beta chain sequence. What it recognizes is unknown. Germline is not matched at one junction end, which may reflect a read error. This record comes from a study of PD-1 blockade in mismatch repair-deficient tumors. Broader study findings: Rapid post-treatment expansion, then contraction, generally preceding radiologic response, marked tumor-resident clones.

The table came from immunoSEQ multiplex PCR; TCRdb's copy has only in-frame clones and leaves some out. Counted here are 38,000 or so clones, about 85% occurring once; the ten biggest clones make up roughly 3.5%. CDR3 length equals 17 residues. From germline, CDR1 is MNHEY and CDR2 SMNVEV (reference sequence). PCR or immunohistochemistry showed mismatch repair deficiency in every enrolled patient. The TCR-sequenced patients were a few responders to pembrolizumab. The sequence derives from an adult with mismatch repair-deficient cancer. The starting material was peripheral blood, obtained about 80 weeks after starting pembrolizumab. The chain couples TRBV27 to TRBJ2-1; 7 bases are a match to TRBD2. CDR3 sequence: CASRFLSSGGTRNEQFF. DNA of the CDR3: TGTGCCAGCCGTTTCCTTTCTAGCGGCGGGACTCGCAATGAGCAGTTCTTC.